The rows below give T cell receptor beta chains drawn from one sample of a study of neurological immune-mediated disorders. MiXCR was run by TCRdb on the 5' RACE reads, yielding one entry per CDR3 protein. Altogether about 120,000 distinct CDR3 sequences are present, about 3.2% being singletons, with the ten largest covering about 1.2%. Material: PBMCs. Receptor source: a woman between 25 and 40 years old with multiple sclerosis. The CDR3 runs from the conserved cysteine through the conserved F or W. Each record gives: V gene, J gene, clone size, D gene, CDR3 DNA, CDR3 protein. The D gene is left open where the match is weak. Clone size appears in some rows only: once, few, many, or a class for an expanded clone.

>TRBV7-9|TRBJ1-1|few|TRBD1
TGTGCCAGCAACTCCGATACAGGGGGCCCTGAAGCTTTCTTT
CASNSDTGGPEAFF
>TRBV7-9|TRBJ2-5|many|-
TGTGCCAGCAGCAATGAGGGTCGATGGCAAGAGACCCAGTACTTC
CASSNEGRWQETQYF
>TRBV5-1|TRBJ2-7|many|-
TGCGCCAGCAGCTTAGAGGCGCCCTCCTACGAGCAGTACTTC
CASSLEAPSYEQYF
>TRBV12-3/TRBV12-4|TRBJ2-7|many|-
TGTGCCAGCAGCACTAGTGGCGCAGGCTACGAGCAGTACTTC
CASSTSGAGYEQYF
>TRBV5-5|TRBJ2-7|many|-
TGTGCCAGCAGCTTGGAGAGGGTTACCTCCTACGAGCAGTACTTC
CASSLERVTSYEQYF
>TRBV6-1|TRBJ1-1|many|TRBD1
TGTGCCAGCAGAAAGGGACAGGGGGACACTGAAGCTTTCTTT
CASRKGQGDTEAFF
>TRBV12-5|TRBJ2-1|many|-
TGTGCTAGTGGTTTGGTAACCAATGAGCAGTTCTTC
CASGLVTNEQFF
>TRBV12-3/TRBV12-4|TRBJ1-5|many|TRBD1
TGTGCCAGCAGTTTAAGGGGGCTTCAGCCCCAGCATTTT
CASSLRGLQPQHF
>TRBV11-2|TRBJ2-5|few|-
TGTGCCAGCAGACCACAGTGGAGGGCCGGGGAGACCCAGTACTTC
CASRPQWRAGETQYF
>TRBV5-1|TRBJ2-5|few|TRBD1
TGCGCCAGCAGCCCCGGACAGGGTTTCGGGACCCAGTACTTC
CASSPGQGFGTQYF
>TRBV5-6|TRBJ1-1|many|-
TGTGCCAGCAGCTTACGGGAAGTGGCCACTGAAGCTTTCTTT
CASSLREVATEAFF
>TRBV3-1|TRBJ1-2|many|TRBD1
TGTGCCAGCAGCCCCGGACAGGGAGGCTACACCTTC
CASSPGQGGYTF
>TRBV20-1|TRBJ2-1|many|TRBD2
TGCAGTGCTAGAGATACTAGCGGGGGGGCCTACAATGAGCAGTTCTTC
CSARDTSGGAYNEQFF
>TRBV7-2|TRBJ1-5|many|TRBD1
TGTGCCAGCAGCTTTACCCGCGGGACAGGGGGCAATCAGCCCCAGCATTTT
CASSFTRGTGGNQPQHF
>TRBV9|TRBJ1-2|many|-
TGTGCCAGCAGCGGGGGGGGGTCCGGCTTAGGCTACACCTTC
CASSGGGSGLGYTF
>TRBV10-3|TRBJ2-5|many|-
TGTGCCATCAGTGAGACCCGGGCCCAAGAGACCCAGTACTTC
CAISETRAQETQYF
>TRBV7-8|TRBJ1-1|many|-
TGTGCCAGCAGCTTAGAAGACATAGCGTTGAACACTGAAGCTTTCTTT
CASSLEDIALNTEAFF
>TRBV12-3/TRBV12-4|TRBJ1-1|many|-
TGTGCCAGCAGTTTAGCAGAGACAGCTTTCTTT
CASSLAETAFF
>TRBV7-9|TRBJ2-1|many|TRBD2
TGTGCCAGCATCGGGACTAGCTACCGCGATGAGCAGTTCTTC
CASIGTSYRDEQFF
>TRBV15|TRBJ2-1|many|-
TGTGCCACCAGCATAGCAAGGGGCCCTGAGCAGTTCTTC
CATSIARGPEQFF
>TRBV6-6|TRBJ2-1|many|TRBD1
TGTGCCAGCAGTCCGTGGGACAGTCCCTACAATGAGCAGTTCTTC
CASSPWDSPYNEQFF
>TRBV6-2/TRBV6-3|TRBJ2-7|many|TRBD1
TGTGCCAGCAGTAAAATCGGACAGGCCTACGAGCAGTACTTC
CASSKIGQAYEQYF
>TRBV5-8|TRBJ2-1|-|-
TGTGCCAGCAGCTGGCTAGGGAATGAGCAGTTCTTC
CASSWLGNEQFF
>TRBV20-1|TRBJ1-1|many|-
TGCAGTGCTAGAGATTTACCAGATCGGAGTGAAGCTTTCTTT
CSARDLPDRSEAFF
>TRBV4-1|TRBJ2-7|many|TRBD1
TGCGCCAGCAGCCTAATGGGGACAGGGGGCCACGAGCAGTACTTC
CASSLMGTGGHEQYF
>TRBV12-3/TRBV12-4|TRBJ2-2|many|TRBD1
TGTGCCAGCAGTTTAACAGGGGCGGCGGAGCTGTTTTTT
CASSLTGAAELFF
>TRBV19|TRBJ1-5|few|-
TGTGCCAGTAGTACACAGGGTGGAGGCCAGCCCCAGCATTTT
CASSTQGGGQPQHF
>TRBV7-2|TRBJ2-5|many|TRBD2
TGTGCCAGCAGCCCGCCCGACGGACTAGCGGGACTAAAAGAGACCCAGTACTTC
CASSPPDGLAGLKETQYF
>TRBV7-2|TRBJ1-6|many|TRBD1
TGTGCCAGCAGCTTAGAGGGACAGTGGAATTCACCCCTCCACTTT
CASSLEGQWNSPLHF
>TRBV6-5|TRBJ2-7|many|-
TGTGCCAGCAGTTACGACCCATCCAGGGGCACGGTTTACGAGCAGTACTTC
CASSYDPSRGTVYEQYF
>TRBV7-2|TRBJ1-1|many|-
TGTGCCAGCAGCTCCCCCGTGGGCAGTGAAGCTTTCTTT
CASSSPVGSEAFF
>TRBV6-5|TRBJ2-7|many|-
TGTGCCAGCAGTTCCCCACTGGCCTACGAGCAGTACTTC
CASSSPLAYEQYF
>TRBV5-1|TRBJ1-2|many|-
TGCGCCAGCAGCTCGGACGGCAGCTATGGCTACACCTTC
CASSSDGSYGYTF
>TRBV5-5|TRBJ2-2|-|-
TGTGCCAGCAGCGTCGCTTCCTTTGAGACCGGGGAGCTGTTTTTT
CASSVASFETGELFF
>TRBV4-1|TRBJ1-1|many|-
TGCGCCAGCAGCCAATCTCACACTGAAGCTTTCTTT
CASSQSHTEAFF
>TRBV7-2|TRBJ2-1|many|TRBD2
TGTGCCAGCAGCTTAGTCGGGCGGGGGACCTACAATGAGCAGTTCTTC
CASSLVGRGTYNEQFF
>TRBV20-1|TRBJ2-1|many|-
TGCAGTGCTAGAGATCGGGTGGAGTACAATGAGCAGTTCTTC
CSARDRVEYNEQFF
>TRBV5-1|TRBJ2-1|many|-
TGCGCCAGCAGCCGATCCGGGACCCTCGGGGATGAGCAGTTCTTC
CASSRSGTLGDEQFF
>TRBV5-1|TRBJ1-1|many|-
TGCGCCAGCAGAACCCGGGACACTGAAGCTTTCTTT
CASRTRDTEAFF
>TRBV20-1|TRBJ2-3|many|-
TGCAGTGCTAGGTCCGATGGCACAGATACGCAGTATTTT
CSARSDGTDTQYF
>TRBV7-2|TRBJ2-7|many|-
TGTGCCAGCAGCTATCGAACACAGGGTTACGAGCAGTACTTC
CASSYRTQGYEQYF
>TRBV5-1|TRBJ1-1|many|-
TGCGCCAGCAGCTTGTGGGAGGCGAACACTGAAGCTTTCTTT
CASSLWEANTEAFF
>TRBV28|TRBJ1-1|many|-
TGTGCCAGCAGCTTTGACACTGAAGCTTTCTTT
CASSFDTEAFF
>TRBV6-2/TRBV6-3|TRBJ2-7|many|-
TGTGCCAGCGAAGACGGGCGAAGCTCCTACGAGCAGTACTTC
CASEDGRSSYEQYF
>TRBV4-3|TRBJ1-3|many|-
TGCGCCAGCAGCCAAGATAACACCGTGACCGTCGGAAACACCATATATTTT
CASSQDNTVTVGNTIYF
>TRBV7-2|TRBJ2-7|many|-
TGTGCCAGCAGCTTAGATGGGTCAGGTGGCTACGAGCAGTACTTC
CASSLDGSGGYEQYF
>TRBV10-2|TRBJ2-7|many|-
TGCGCCAGCAGTGAGGTTTTTGATCTCTCCTACGAGCAGTACTTC
CASSEVFDLSYEQYF
>TRBV6-2/TRBV6-3|TRBJ1-1|many|-
TGTGCCAGCAGTTTTTTGGCGAACACTGAAGCTTTCTTT
CASSFLANTEAFF
>TRBV2|TRBJ2-7|many|TRBD2
TGTGCCAGCAGGGTGACTAGCGGGAGGGTCTACGAGCAGTACTTC
CASRVTSGRVYEQYF
>TRBV5-1|TRBJ2-1|few|TRBD2
TGCGCCAGCAGCTGGGGGACTAGTGACAATGAGCAGTTCTTC
CASSWGTSDNEQFF
>TRBV6-6|TRBJ2-2|many|-
TGTGCCAGCAGTTACGTGGCCGGGGAGCTGTTTTTT
CASSYVAGELFF